This TCR beta chain was documented in a study of blood T cell repertoires in COVID-19 (dated by TCRdb to about 2020). With regard to the full study: Samples from collaborators originated in the United States, Italy and Spain and spanned both the acute and convalescent phases of COVID-19. The prospective study material was composed of cDNA or gDNA derived from T cells, B-cell-depleted T cells, or PBMCs. Subjects who had been exposed to COVID-19, were actively infected with it, or had recovered from it provided the deeply sampled blood TCRbeta repertoires that made up the dataset. The repertoires were made available in a free public database intended to serve as a resource for research on the immune response to SARS-CoV-2. Samples were obtained from the ongoing ImmuneRACE study (first 160 participants) and from approximately 1,200 subjects provided by 6 global collaborators. Sample metadata almost always included a de-identified subject ID, COVID-19 status, age in years and sex. HLA class I and class II types, where available, came from metadata supplied by the sample provider rather than from assay-based typing.

The CDR3 holds 16 amino acids from the cysteine to the phenylalanine. Left in the record is the CDR3 DNA by itself, 48 bases read in frame from the first base. After removal of 0 bases from V and 4 bases from J, the junction retains 7 bases not matched to a gene. CDR1 and CDR2 are drawn from the germline V gene: SNHLY, FYNNEI. TCRbeta CDR3 regions were amplified from genomic DNA using the immunoSEQ Assay, a bias-controlled multiplex PCR. Per the source publication's procedure: Within the assay, amplification of reference gene primers was used to estimate how many nucleated cells each sample contained. Sequence reads were collapsed and filtered to measure the absolute abundance of every unique TCRbeta CDR3 rearrangement. For each sample, productive Simpson clonality was calculated by taking the square root of Simpson's diversity index across productive rearrangements. The table comes from immuneACCESS by way of TCRdb, which keeps in-frame sequences with V and J called. Part of the clones is missing from these tables; in studies checked, under half for an unresolved V gene and the rest for unknown reasons. V and J calls and clone size are copied from that table; D and trimming were computed from the DNA. This sample has fewer than 350,000 clones in its table, and around 87% of those were observed once. Roughly 1.5% of the sample is taken by the ten largest.

Findings and caveats that apply to the study as a whole: The quantity of clinical and demographic metadata differed by source and by participant and was supplied without curation.

Enrolling through a virtual design, the prospective study's participants ranged in age from roughly 18 to 95 years and lived across about two dozen United States geographic areas. In the prospective study, cohorts were assigned on the basis of participant-reported clinical history obtained from a screening survey and a study questionnaire. Mobile phlebotomists in the prospective study collected whole blood, serum and a nasopharyngeal or oropharyngeal swab from every participant. Over a roughly 2-month period, participants in the prospective study had the option of providing additional blood draws and questionnaires. Before DNA extraction, blood samples from the prospective study were shipped at room temperature or frozen. Turning to this clone: Its antigen is still unknown. Base qualities are missing; no much larger clone stands one base away.

Sample: PBMCs or T cells enriched from blood (not recorded which). The chain is made from TRBV2 and TRBJ2-3, and 7 junctional nucleotides match TRBD2. The receptor's source is a woman younger than 35 with acute COVID-19. The CDR3: CASSEARTSRPDTQYF. The base sequence is TGTGCCAGCAGTGAAGCTAGGACTAGTCGGCCAGATACGCAGTATTTT.